This TCR beta chain was observed in a study of T cell repertoires in cytomegalovirus infection. Study details: As its CMV epitopes, the study selected recently identified HLA-C-restricted and well-studied HLA-B-restricted targets. It can be stated that public TCR beta signatures indicated CMV infection as well as a matching HLA type.

Study conclusions and caveats: Predominance within the ex vivo response was attributable to HLA-C-restricted CMV-specific TCR beta clonotypes.

V lost 7 bases and J 5 bases, leaving 24 bases between the germline ends. Germline V gene lookup returns CDR1 SEHNR and CDR2 FQNEAQ (reference sequence). This CDR3 region has 17 residues. To note about this clonotype: What it binds is unknown.

MiXCR, applied by TCRdb to the reads, yields one record per CDR3 protein. The data contain about 700,000 distinct CDR3 sequences, 30% to 40% of them singletons. The sequence derives from a human donor in good health (CMV status not recorded). Some clones in this sample may be carry-over from other donors' samples. V is TRBV7-9 and J is TRBJ2-1; D possibly corresponds to TRBD2 (6 bases). This specimen was cultured PBMCs, taken from culture after CMV antigen stimulation. In DNA, the CDR3 is TGTGCCAGCATAGGTAATTCGGGAGCCCCTGTGGACAATGAGCAGTTCTTC. Its translation: CASIGNSGAPVDNEQFF. Supplemented by reference TRBV7-9 and TRBJ2-1, the full variable domain reads DTGVSQNPRHKITKRGQNVTFRCDPISEHNRLYWYRQTLGQGPEFLTYFQNEAQLEKSRLLSDRFSAERPKGSFSTLEIQRTEQGDSAMYLCASIGNSGAPVDNEQFFGPGTRLTVL.